The 16 T cell receptor beta chains below all came from one sample that was sequenced in a study of control samples from healthy donors and cancer patients. Here immunoSEQ multiplex PCR was the method, and the copy in TCRdb shows in-frame clones only, minus some. The table has 90,000 to 140,000 clones, around four fifths seen once. The sample taken for sequencing was blood. These TCRs come from a woman in her forties or fifties in good health.

V gene TRBV3-1 (or the pseudogene TRBV3-2) combines with J gene TRBJ2-1, with 14 bases that match TRBD2. With V trimmed by 4 bases and J by 2 bases, 4 bases remained unmatched. The CDR3 sequence is 17 residues long. In germline, CDR1 is LGHDT, CDR2 YNNKEL (reference sequence). CDR3 in DNA: TGTGCCAGCAGCCGTCAGACTAGCGGGAGGGCCTACAATGAGCAGTTCTTC. Amino acid sequence: CASSRQTSGRAYNEQFF.

The CDR3 region is CASSYRDNSYNSPLHF. The CDR3, as DNA: TGTGCCAGCAGTTACCGTGACAACTCCTATAATTCACCCCTCCACTTT. The chain combines TRBV6-2 or TRBV6-3 with TRBJ1-6; no clear D. The germline V gene has CDR1 MNHEY and CDR2 SVGEGT. The CDR3 contains 16 residues. V was trimmed by 2 bases and J by 0 bases, leaving 8 bases between them.

This chain connects TRBV4-3 to TRBJ2-3; 8 bases map to TRBD2. CDR3 size: 17 residues. V was pared by 0 bases and J by 4 bases, with 9 bases of the junction left unmatched. Germline lookup yields CDR1 LGHNA and CDR2 YSLEER. In DNA form, the CDR3 reads TGCGCCAGCAGCCAAGATCTGGCGGGGGGTAGCGCAGATACGCAGTATTTT. Encoded protein: CASSQDLAGGSADTQYF.

This clone was detected once. The chain recombines TRBV4-1 with TRBJ1-6, with a tentative D call TRBD1 (5 bases). Per the germline V gene, CDR1 is MGHRA and CDR2 is YSYEKL. Trimming pared 4 bases from V and 13 bases from J, leaving 20 bases between. This CDR3 region has 15 residues. CDR3 sequence reads: CASSPRQNEESPLHF. The CDR3 nucleotides are TGCGCCAGCAGCCCAAGACAGAACGAGGAATCTCCCCTCCACTTT.

The chain carries TRBV5-6 and TRBJ1-6; D gene unclear. The ends were cut back, 0 bases at V and 10 bases at J, with 5 bases in the middle. Germline V lookup: CDR1 SGHDT, CDR2 YYEEEE. The CDR3 is 12 amino acids. CDR3 nucleotides: TGTGCCAGCAGCTTGGCTGCATCACCCCTCCACTTT. Translation gives CASSLAASPLHF.

The rearrangement joins TRBV30 to TRBJ1-2; D remains ambiguous. Per the germline V gene, CDR1 is GTSNPN and CDR2 is SVGIG (reference sequence). The CDR3 loop spans 10 amino acids. V lost 0 bases and J lost 10, with 6 bases in between. CDR3 DNA sequence: TGTGCCTGGAGTGTATCTGCCTACACCTTC. Residues: CAWSVSAYTF.

This clone appeared many times. Germline and junction disagree at one end, which may indicate a read error. The chain carries TRBV14 and TRBJ1-2; D unclear. The CDR3 consists of 13 residues. Germline CDR1 and CDR2: SGHDN and FVKESK. CDR3 in DNA: TGTGCCAGCAGCCAAGATCGCCGTTATGTCTACACCTTC. Encoded protein: CASSQDRRYVYTF.

The chain has TRBV7-6 and TRBJ1-6; TRBD1 aligns across 7 bases. The CDR3 runs to 15 residues. Germline V lookup: CDR1 SGHVS, CDR2 FNYEAQ. The V gene end was trimmed by 2 bases and the J gene end by 7 bases; junction bases not matched to a gene: 5. The chain's CDR3 is CASSLSTGRNSPLHF. Written as DNA, the CDR3 is TGTGCCAGCAGCTTATCGACAGGGAGAAATTCACCCCTCCACTTT. The whole variable domain, filled in from reference TRBV7-6 and TRBJ1-6, reads GAGVSQSPRYKVTKRGQDVALRCDPISGHVSLYWYRQALGQGPEFLTYFNYEAQQDKSGLPNDRFSAERPEGSISTLTIQRTEQRDSAMYRCASSLSTGRNSPLHFGNGTRLTVT.

The chain is built from TRBV9 and TRBJ1-1; TRBD1 matches 8 bases. Per the germline V gene, CDR1 is SGDLS and CDR2 is YYNGEE. This CDR3 has 14 amino acids. V trimming: 3 bases; J trimming: 6 bases; junction bases outside the gene matches: 7. For the CDR3, the DNA is TGTGCCAGCAGCGATCTGACAGGGGAAGCTGAAGCTTTCTTT. It translates to CASSDLTGEAEAFF.

The V and J genes are TRBV6-1 and TRBJ2-1; D gene uncertain. Trimming pared 3 bases from V and 8 bases from J, leaving 5 bases between. Germline assignment: CDR1 MNHNS and CDR2 SASEGT. The CDR3 loop spans 11 amino acids. CDR3 coding DNA: TGTGCCAGCAGTGACGGAGATGAGCAGTTCTTC. It codes for CASSDGDEQFF.

The chain recombines TRBV5-1 with TRBJ2-7; 9 nucleotides line up with TRBD1. Germline V lookup: CDR1 SGHRS, CDR2 YFSETQ. V lost 4 bases, J lost 1 base, and 12 bases stayed unmatched. The CDR3 runs to 17 residues. CDR3 DNA sequence: TGCGCCAGCAGCCCATCGACAGGACAGGGGACTTCCTACGAGCAGTACTTC. It codes for CASSPSTGQGTSYEQYF.

The V gene is TRBV14, the J gene TRBJ2-1, with D uncertain. Germline lookup yields CDR1 SGHDN and CDR2 FVKESK. The CDR3 has 15 amino acids. The V and J ends lost 5 bases and 0 bases respectively, with 11 bases between them. The CDR3: CASSEWASSYNEQFF. The CDR3 DNA follows: TGTGCCAGCAGCGAGTGGGCGAGCTCCTACAATGAGCAGTTCTTC.

V gene TRBV11-3 combines with J gene TRBJ1-5, with a weak D call TRBD1 (6 bases). Trimming shortened V by 6 bases and J by 8 bases, and 20 bases separated the two germline ends. Germline V CDR1 and CDR2: SGHNT, YENEEA. CDR3 length: 15 amino acids. CDR3 sequence reads: CASSRGPGHGEPQHF. The CDR3 DNA is TGTGCCAGCAGTCGGGGGCCTGGGCACGGGGAGCCCCAGCATTTT.

The chain carries TRBV12-2 and TRBJ2-5; the listed D gene, TRBD1, was not tested against the DNA. TRBV12-2 is given as a pseudogene. This CDR3 contains 16 residues. The CDR3 DNA reads as TGTGCAAGTCGCAGGACAGGGAAGGGTTACCAAGAGACCCAGTACTTC. Its translation: CASRRTGKGYQETQYF.

V and J are TRBV7-8 and TRBJ1-5, with D uncertain. This CDR3 has 14 amino acids. Germline lookup yields CDR1 SGHVS and CDR2 FQNEAQ. Trimming shortened V by 5 bases and J by 4 bases, and 12 bases separated the two germline ends. The CDR3 region is CASSVTRTNQPQHF. The DNA for the CDR3 is TGTGCCAGCAGCGTGACACGAACGAATCAGCCCCAGCATTTT.

J is TRBJ2-7 and V is TRBV27; 11 nucleotides agree with TRBD2. J was trimmed by 3 bases and V by 8 bases; bases with no gene match: 9. In germline, CDR1 is MNHEY, CDR2 SMNVEV (reference sequence). The CDR3 length is 15 residues. The CDR3 protein is CASAFTSGSYYEQYF. CDR3 DNA: TGTGCCAGCGCCTTCACTAGCGGGAGCTACTACGAGCAGTACTTC.